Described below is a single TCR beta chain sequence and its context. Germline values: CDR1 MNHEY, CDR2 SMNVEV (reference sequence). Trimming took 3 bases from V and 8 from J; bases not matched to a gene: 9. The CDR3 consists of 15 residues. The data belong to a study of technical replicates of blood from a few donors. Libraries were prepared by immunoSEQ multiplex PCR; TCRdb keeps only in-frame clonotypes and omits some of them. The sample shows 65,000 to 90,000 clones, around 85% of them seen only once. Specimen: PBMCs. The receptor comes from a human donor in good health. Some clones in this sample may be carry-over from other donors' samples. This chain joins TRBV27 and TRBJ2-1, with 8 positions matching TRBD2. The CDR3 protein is CASSFQREPMYEQFF. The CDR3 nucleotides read TGTGCCAGCAGTTTTCAGCGGGAGCCTATGTATGAGCAGTTCTTC.